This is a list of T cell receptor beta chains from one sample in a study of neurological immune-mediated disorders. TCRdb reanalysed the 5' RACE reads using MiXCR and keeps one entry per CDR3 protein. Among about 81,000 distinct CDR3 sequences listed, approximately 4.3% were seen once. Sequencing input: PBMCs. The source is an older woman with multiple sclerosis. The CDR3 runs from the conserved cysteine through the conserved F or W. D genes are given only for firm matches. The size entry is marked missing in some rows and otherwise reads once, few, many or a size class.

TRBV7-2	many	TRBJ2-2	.	TGTGCCAGCAGCTTCGGGGTCGGGGAGCTGTTTTTT	CASSFGVGELFF
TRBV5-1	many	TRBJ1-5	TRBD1	TGCGCCAGCAGCTTGGAGGGACAGGGCAATCAGCCCCAGCATTTT	CASSLEGQGNQPQHF
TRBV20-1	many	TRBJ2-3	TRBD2	TGCAGTGCTACGACTAGCGGGGTGGGGACAGATACGCAGTATTTT	CSATTSGVGTDTQYF
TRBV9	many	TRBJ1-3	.	TGTGCCAGCAGCGTAGCCCTCACGGGGATGGATGGAAACACCATATATTTT	CASSVALTGMDGNTIYF
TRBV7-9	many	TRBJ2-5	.	TGTGCCAGCAGCTTAGAAGAGACGGCGGAGACCCAGTACTTC	CASSLEETAETQYF
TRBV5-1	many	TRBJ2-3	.	TGCGCCAGCGCCAAAAACAGGGACTCTAGCACAGATACGCAGTATTTT	CASAKNRDSSTDTQYF
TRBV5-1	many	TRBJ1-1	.	TGCGCCAGCAGCTTGAGTCCAGGGGACTTCACTGAAGCTTTCTTT	CASSLSPGDFTEAFF
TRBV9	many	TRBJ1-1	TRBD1	TGTGCCAGCAGCGTGATATCCGGGACAGGGAACACTGAAGCTTTCTTT	CASSVISGTGNTEAFF
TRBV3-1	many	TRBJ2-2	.	TGTGCCAGCAACCTTGGGGGACCTAACACCGGGGAGCTGTTTTTT	CASNLGGPNTGELFF
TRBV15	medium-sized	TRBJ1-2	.	TGTGCCACCAGCAGAGATCGGCAGTCCATCTACACCTTC	CATSRDRQSIYTF
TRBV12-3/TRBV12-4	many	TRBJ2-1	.	TGTGCCGGGGGCAGGGGGGGCGCCTACAATGAGCAGTTCTTC	CAGGRGGAYNEQFF
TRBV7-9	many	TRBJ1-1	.	TGTGCCAGCAGCTTAGACTCGAACACTGAAGCTTTCTTT	CASSLDSNTEAFF
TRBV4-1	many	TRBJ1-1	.	TGCGCCAGCAGCCAAGGCGGACAGCGACGGAACACTGAAGCTTTCTTT	CASSQGGQRRNTEAFF
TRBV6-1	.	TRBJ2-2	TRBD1	TGTGCCAGCAGCGCCGGGACAGGGATCGGGGAGCTGTTTTTT	CASSAGTGIGELFF
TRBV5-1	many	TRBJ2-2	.	TGCGCCAGCAGAAAGGACACTAACGGGGAGCTGTTTTTT	CASRKDTNGELFF
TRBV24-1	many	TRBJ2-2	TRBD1	TGTGCCACCAGCCGGGACAGGGACGGGGAGCTGTTTTTT	CATSRDRDGELFF
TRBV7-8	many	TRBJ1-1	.	TGTGCCAGCAGCTTAGCAGAGGTGAACACTGAAGCTTTCTTT	CASSLAEVNTEAFF
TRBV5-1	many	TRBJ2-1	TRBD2	TGCGCCAGCAGCTTGGAGGTAGCGGGGGGGCCCGACAATGAGCAGTTCTTC	CASSLEVAGGPDNEQFF
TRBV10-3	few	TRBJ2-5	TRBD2	TGTGCCATCTCCAAACCAGGGACTAGCGGACAAGAGACCCAGTACTTC	CAISKPGTSGQETQYF
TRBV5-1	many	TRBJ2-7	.	TGCGCCAGCAGCTTGGATCGGGAAGAGCAGTACTTC	CASSLDREEQYF
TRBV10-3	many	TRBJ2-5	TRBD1	TGTGCCATCAGTGAGGCGACAGGGGGGAAAGAGACCCAGTACTTC	CAISEATGGKETQYF
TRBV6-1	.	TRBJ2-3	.	TGTGCCAGCAGAGGACAGGGAGGGGGAGATACGCAGTATTTT	CASRGQGGGDTQYF
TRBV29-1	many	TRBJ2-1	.	TGCAGCGCTACAGGGGCGGGGGTGGTCAATGAGCAGTTCTTC	CSATGAGVVNEQFF
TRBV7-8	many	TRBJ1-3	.	TGTGCCAGCAGCTTATTGGCAGGAAACCCGACCTCTGGAAACACCATATATTTT	CASSLLAGNPTSGNTIYF
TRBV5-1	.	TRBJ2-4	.	TGCGCCAGCAGCTTGATGGTCGGTAAAAACATTCAGTACTTC	CASSLMVGKNIQYF
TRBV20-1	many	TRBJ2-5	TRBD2	TGCAGTGCTAGAGGGGCTAGCGGGGGGACCCAAGAGACCCAGTACTTC	CSARGASGGTQETQYF
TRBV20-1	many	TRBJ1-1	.	TGCAGTGCTAGCAGGGGATACACTGAAGCTTTCTTT	CSASRGYTEAFF
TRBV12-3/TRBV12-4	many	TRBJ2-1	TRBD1	TGTGCCAGCAGTGTGGACAGGGAGTGGAATGAGCAGTTCTTC	CASSVDREWNEQFF
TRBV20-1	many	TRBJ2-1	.	TGCAGTGCTCCTCTGGGAAATGAGCAGTTCTTC	CSAPLGNEQFF
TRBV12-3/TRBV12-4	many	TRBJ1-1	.	TGTGCCAGCACCTTCCTTCGGGAGAACACTGAAGCTTTCTTT	CASTFLRENTEAFF
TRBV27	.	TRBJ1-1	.	TGTGCCAGCAGTTTATTGGGACTTCAGAACACTGAAGCTTTCTTT	CASSLLGLQNTEAFF
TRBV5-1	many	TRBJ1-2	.	TGCGCCAGCAGGGCCGGGGGGGCAGATCGGGGCTACACCTTC	CASRAGGADRGYTF
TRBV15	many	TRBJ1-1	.	TGTGCCACCAGCAGAGAAATGAACACTGAAGCTTTCTTT	CATSREMNTEAFF
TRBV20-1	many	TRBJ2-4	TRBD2	TGCAGTGCTAGGCCGGGACTAGCGGGTACCAAAAACATTCAGTACTTC	CSARPGLAGTKNIQYF
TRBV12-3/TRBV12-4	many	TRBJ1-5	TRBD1	TGTGCCAGCAGCTCCGACAGGGCTGGTCAGCCCCAGCATTTT	CASSSDRAGQPQHF
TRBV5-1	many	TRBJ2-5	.	TGCGCCAGCAGCTTGAGATGGCAAGAGACCCAGTACTTC	CASSLRWQETQYF
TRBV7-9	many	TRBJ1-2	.	TGTGTCAGCAGCAATGACGTGGGTGGCTACACCTTC	CVSSNDVGGYTF
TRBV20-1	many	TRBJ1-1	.	TGCAGTGCTGCTTTCCGGGTGACTGAAGCTTTCTTT	CSAAFRVTEAFF
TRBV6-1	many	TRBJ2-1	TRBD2	TGTGCCAGCAGTGCGGGGGGCTCCTACAATGAGCAGTTCTTC	CASSAGGSYNEQFF
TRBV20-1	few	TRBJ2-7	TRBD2	TGCAGTGCTAGACGCGGACTAGTCGACGAGCAGTACTTC	CSARRGLVDEQYF
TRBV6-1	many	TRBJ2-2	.	TGTGCCAGCAGTAAGCCCGGCACCGGGGAGCTGTTTTTT	CASSKPGTGELFF
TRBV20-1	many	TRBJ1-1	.	TGCAGTGCTTGGGACTGGACTGAAGCTTTCTTT	CSAWDWTEAFF
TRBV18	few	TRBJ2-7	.	TGTGCCAGCTCATCGGAGGGGGGTCTAACCTACGAGCAGTACTTC	CASSSEGGLTYEQYF
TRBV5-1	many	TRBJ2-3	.	TGCGCCAGCAGCTTGGCCCCGAAAGATACGCAGTATTTT	CASSLAPKDTQYF
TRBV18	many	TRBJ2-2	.	TGTGCCAGCTCACCACCGCGCGATACCGGGGAGCTGTTTTTT	CASSPPRDTGELFF
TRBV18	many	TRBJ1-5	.	TGTGCCAGCTCACCTAGCAGGGGCAATCAGCCCCAGCATTTT	CASSPSRGNQPQHF
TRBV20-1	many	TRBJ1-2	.	TGCAGTGCGAAAGAGGATCAAGCACGCTATGGCTACACCTTC	CSAKEDQARYGYTF
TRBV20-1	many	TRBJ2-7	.	TGCAGTGCTAGAGATTGGGGTAGCGGATCTAAATACGAGCAGTACTTC	CSARDWGSGSKYEQYF
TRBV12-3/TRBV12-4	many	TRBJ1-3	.	TGTGCCAGCAGTTTAAATGGAAACACCATATATTTT	CASSLNGNTIYF
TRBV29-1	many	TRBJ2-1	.	TGCAGCGTGAACAGGGTGGGTAATGAGCAGTTCTTC	CSVNRVGNEQFF
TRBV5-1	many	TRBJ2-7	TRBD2	TGCGCCAGCAGCGAAACTAGCGGCCCCTCCTACGAGCAGTACTTC	CASSETSGPSYEQYF
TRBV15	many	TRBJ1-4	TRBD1	TGTGCCACCAGCAGAGCGCGACCGGGACAGGAAGAAAATGAAAAACTGTTTTTT	CATSRARPGQEENEKLFF
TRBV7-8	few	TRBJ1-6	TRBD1	TGTGCCAGCAGCTTGACAGGGGGCTATAATTCACCCCTCCACTTT	CASSLTGGYNSPLHF
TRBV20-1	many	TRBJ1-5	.	TGCAGTGTCCCGGGGGCACCAGAGGATAAGCCCCAGCATTTT	CSVPGAPEDKPQHF
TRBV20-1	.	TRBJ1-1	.	TGCGGCACTAATACCGGGCAGCCCCCTGAAGCTTTCTTT	CGTNTGQPPEAFF
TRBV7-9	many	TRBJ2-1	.	TGTGCCAGCGTCGTGGGGACGGTGAATAATGAGCAGTTCTTC	CASVVGTVNNEQFF
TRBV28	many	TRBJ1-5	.	TGTGCCAGCAGTTTTGGGGCCATGGGAGGGCCCCAGCATTTT	CASSFGAMGGPQHF
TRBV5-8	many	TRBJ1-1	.	TGTGCCAGCAGCCCCCCTCCGGGAATGCTGAACACTGAAGCTTTCTTT	CASSPPPGMLNTEAFF
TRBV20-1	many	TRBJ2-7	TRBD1	TGCAGTGCTAGAGAAGGGGGCCCCTCCTACGAGCAGTACTTC	CSAREGGPSYEQYF